The present T cell receptor (beta chain) was sequenced within a study of shared clonotypes between healthy human individuals. The study ran the assay at deep level. TCRdb's table, derived via immunoSEQ multiplex PCR, lists solely in-frame clones and lacks some. The data show roughly 490,000 clones, 79% seen once. Broader study findings: Sampling covered nothing but blood. Tissue TCR repertoires likely differ from those found in blood. The small donor group covered limited genetic and exposure diversity.

The CDR3 contains 15 residues. Per the germline V gene, CDR1 is MDHEN and CDR2 is SYDVKM. V trimming: 4 bases; J trimming: 4 bases; junction bases outside the gene matches: 9. About this clone itself: The antigen is undetermined.

The clonotype was recovered from a woman aged 40 to 49 in good health. Some clones in this sample may be carry-over from other donors' samples. The rearrangement uses TRBV28 and TRBJ2-5; TRBD2 aligns across 7 bases. The sample taken for sequencing was PBMCs. The CDR3 nucleotides read TGTGCCAGCAGTTCCTCCTCGGGCGGGGGAGAGACCCAGTACTTC. It codes for CASSSSSGGGETQYF.